This T cell receptor (beta chain) was profiled in a study of T-cell memory formation after mild COVID-19. Background on the study: For the most part, TCR clusters were specific to one donor. Study-wide results and caveats: Researchers report contracting CD4+ clones mostly in CM and EM, with CD8+ clones in EMRA. The pre-infection memory compartment contained some responding clones, suggesting cross-reactive memory joined. Whereas later expanders leaned CD4+, clones contracting day 15 to 85 showed a balanced CD4/CD8 makeup.

A remark on this clonotype: The target antigen is unknown.

MiXCR, run by TCRdb on the 5' RACE reads, gives a single entry per CDR3 protein. Altogether about 340,000 distinct CDR3 sequences are present, approximately 21% being singletons, with the ten largest covering around 12%. This clonotype originated in an adult woman who had mild COVID-19 (a few samples of this study predate the infection). Cell type and time point are not known. The sequencing sample was made of PBMCs or a T cell subset sorted from them (not recorded which).

CDR3 bases: TGTGCCACCAGTGATCCTTATGTAGCGGGAACTTACAATGAGCAGTTCTTC. Translation gives CATSDPYVAGTYNEQFF. This chain joins TRBV24-1 and TRBJ2-1, with 8 bases lining up with TRBD2. Germline lookup yields CDR1 KGHDR and CDR2 SFDVKD. J was trimmed by 4 bases and V by 3 bases; bases with no gene match: 10. The CDR3 spans 17 residues.